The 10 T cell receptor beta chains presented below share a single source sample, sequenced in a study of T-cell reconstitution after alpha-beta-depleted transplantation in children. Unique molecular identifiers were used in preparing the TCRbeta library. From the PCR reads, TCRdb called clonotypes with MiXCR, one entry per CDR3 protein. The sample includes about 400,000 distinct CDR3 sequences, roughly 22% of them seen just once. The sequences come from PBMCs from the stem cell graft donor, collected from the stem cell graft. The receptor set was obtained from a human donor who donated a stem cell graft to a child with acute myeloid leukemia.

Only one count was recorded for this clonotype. The CDR3 loop reads CASIPGDLPYYEQYF. The CDR3 nucleotides read TGTGCCAGCATCCCCGGGGACTTGCCTTACTACGAGCAGTACTTC. This chain links TRBV28 with TRBJ2-7; possible D gene TRBD2, 6 bases. This CDR3 is built from 15 residues. The V end lost 7 bases, the J end lost 3 bases, and 19 bases lay between the germline ends. Germline V lookup: CDR1 MDHEN, CDR2 SYDVKM.

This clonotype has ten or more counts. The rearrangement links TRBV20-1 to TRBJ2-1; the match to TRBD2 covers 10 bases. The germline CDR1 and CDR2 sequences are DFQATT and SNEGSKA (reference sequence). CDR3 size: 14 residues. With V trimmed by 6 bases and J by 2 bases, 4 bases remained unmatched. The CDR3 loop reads CSAALAGAYNEQFF. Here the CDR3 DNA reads TGCAGTGCGGCCCTAGCGGGAGCCTACAATGAGCAGTTCTTC.

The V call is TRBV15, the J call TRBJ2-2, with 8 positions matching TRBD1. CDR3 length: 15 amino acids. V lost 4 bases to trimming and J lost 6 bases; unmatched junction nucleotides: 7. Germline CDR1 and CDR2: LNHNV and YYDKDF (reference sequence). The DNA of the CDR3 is TGTGCCACCAGCAAGGACAGGGAGGCAGCCGGGGAGCTGTTTTTT. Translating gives CATSKDREAAGELFF.

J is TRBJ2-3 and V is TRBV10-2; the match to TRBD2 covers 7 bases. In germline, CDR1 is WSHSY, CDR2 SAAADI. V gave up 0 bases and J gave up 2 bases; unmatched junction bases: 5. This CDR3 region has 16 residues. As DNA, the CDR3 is TGCGCCAGCAGTGAGTCGTCTAGCGGCATCACAGATACGCAGTATTTT. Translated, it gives CASSESSSGITDTQYF.

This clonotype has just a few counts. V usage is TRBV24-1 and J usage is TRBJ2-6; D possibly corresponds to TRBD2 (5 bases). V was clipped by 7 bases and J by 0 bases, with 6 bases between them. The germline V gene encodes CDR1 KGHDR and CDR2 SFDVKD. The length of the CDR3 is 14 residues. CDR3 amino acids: CATSRGSGANVLTF. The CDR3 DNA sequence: TGTGCCACCAGCCGGGGCTCTGGGGCCAACGTCCTGACTTTC.

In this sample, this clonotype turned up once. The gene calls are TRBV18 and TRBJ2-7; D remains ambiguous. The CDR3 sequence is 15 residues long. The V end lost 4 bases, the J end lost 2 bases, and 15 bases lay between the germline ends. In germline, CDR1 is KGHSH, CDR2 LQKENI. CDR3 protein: CASSRTEQSTYEQYF. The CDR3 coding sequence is TGTGCCAGCTCACGGACGGAGCAATCAACCTACGAGCAGTACTTC.

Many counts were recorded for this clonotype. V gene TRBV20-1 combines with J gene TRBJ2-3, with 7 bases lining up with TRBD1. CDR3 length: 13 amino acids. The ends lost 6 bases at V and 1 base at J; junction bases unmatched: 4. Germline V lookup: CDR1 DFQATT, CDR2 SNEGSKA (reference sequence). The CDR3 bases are TGCAGTGCCCGGGACAGTGGCACAGATACGCAGTATTTT. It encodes CSARDSGTDTQYF.

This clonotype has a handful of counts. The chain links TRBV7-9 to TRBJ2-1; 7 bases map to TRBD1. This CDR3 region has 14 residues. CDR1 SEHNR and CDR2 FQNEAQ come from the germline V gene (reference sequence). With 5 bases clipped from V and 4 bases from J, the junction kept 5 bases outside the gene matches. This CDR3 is CASSKPGQYNEQFF. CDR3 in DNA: TGTGCCAGCAGCAAACCGGGACAGTACAATGAGCAGTTCTTC. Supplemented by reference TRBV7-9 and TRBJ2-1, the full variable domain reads DTGVSQNPRHKITKRGQNVTFRCDPISEHNRLYWYRQTLGQGPEFLTYFQNEAQLEKSRLLSDRFSAERPKGSFSTLEIQRTEQGDSAMYLCASSKPGQYNEQFFGPGTRLTVL.

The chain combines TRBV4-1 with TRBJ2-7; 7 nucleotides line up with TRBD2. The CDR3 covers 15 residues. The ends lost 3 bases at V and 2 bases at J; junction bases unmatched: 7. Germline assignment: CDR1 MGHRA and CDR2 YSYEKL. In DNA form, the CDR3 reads TGCGCCAGCAGCCAGATATCTAGCGGCACCTACGAGCAGTACTTC. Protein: CASSQISSGTYEQYF.

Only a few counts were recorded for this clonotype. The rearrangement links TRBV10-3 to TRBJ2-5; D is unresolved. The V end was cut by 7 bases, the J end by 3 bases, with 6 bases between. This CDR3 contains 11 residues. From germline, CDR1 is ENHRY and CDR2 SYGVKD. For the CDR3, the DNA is TGTGCCATCAAAAGGGAAGAGACCCAGTACTTC. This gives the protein CAIKREETQYF.